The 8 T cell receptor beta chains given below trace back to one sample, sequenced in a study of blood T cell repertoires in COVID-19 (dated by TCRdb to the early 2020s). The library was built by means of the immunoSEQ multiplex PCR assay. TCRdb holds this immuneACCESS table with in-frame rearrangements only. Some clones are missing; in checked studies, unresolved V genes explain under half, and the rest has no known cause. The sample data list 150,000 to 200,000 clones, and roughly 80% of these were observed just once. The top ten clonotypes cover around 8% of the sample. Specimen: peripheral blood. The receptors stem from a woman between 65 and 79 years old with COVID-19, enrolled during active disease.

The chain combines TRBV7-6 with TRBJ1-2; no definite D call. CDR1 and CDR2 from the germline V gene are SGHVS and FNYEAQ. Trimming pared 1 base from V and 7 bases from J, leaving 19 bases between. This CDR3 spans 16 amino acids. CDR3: CASSLGNRIDNSGYTF. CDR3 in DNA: TGTGCCAGCAGCTTAGGAAATAGGATCGACAATTCTGGCTACACCTTC.

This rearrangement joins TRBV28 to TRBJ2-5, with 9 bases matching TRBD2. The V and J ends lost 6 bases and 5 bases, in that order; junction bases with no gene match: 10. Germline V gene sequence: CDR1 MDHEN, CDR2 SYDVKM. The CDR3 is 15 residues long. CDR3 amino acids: CASSPERAGGETQYF. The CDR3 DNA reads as TGTGCCAGCAGCCCTGAACGAGCGGGAGGCGAGACCCAGTACTTC.

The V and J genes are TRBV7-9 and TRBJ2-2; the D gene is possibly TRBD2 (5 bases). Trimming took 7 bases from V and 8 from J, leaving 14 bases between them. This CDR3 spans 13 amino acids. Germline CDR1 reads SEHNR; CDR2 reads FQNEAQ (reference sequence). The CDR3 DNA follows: TGTGCCAGCAATCAGGAGGTATTTGGGGAGCTGTTTTTT. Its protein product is CASNQEVFGELFF.

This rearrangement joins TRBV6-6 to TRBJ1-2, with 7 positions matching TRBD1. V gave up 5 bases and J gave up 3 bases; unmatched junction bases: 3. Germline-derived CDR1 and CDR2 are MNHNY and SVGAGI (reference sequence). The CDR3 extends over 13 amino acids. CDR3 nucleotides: TGTGCCAGCAGTCCAACAGGGGACTATGGCTACACCTTC. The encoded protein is CASSPTGDYGYTF.

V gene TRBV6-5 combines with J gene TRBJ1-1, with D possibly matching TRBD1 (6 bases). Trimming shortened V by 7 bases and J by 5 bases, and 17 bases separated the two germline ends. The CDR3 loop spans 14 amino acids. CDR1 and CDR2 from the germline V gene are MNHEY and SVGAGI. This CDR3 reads CASTLRDMDTEAFF. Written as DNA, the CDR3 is TGTGCCAGCACTCTAAGGGACATGGATACTGAAGCTTTCTTT.

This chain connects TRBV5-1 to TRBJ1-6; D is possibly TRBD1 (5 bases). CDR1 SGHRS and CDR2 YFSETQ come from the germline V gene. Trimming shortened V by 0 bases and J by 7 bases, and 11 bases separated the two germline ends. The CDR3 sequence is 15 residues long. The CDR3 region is CASSLEGVGNSPLHF. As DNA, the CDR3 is TGCGCCAGCAGCTTGGAAGGGGTTGGGAATTCACCCCTCCACTTT. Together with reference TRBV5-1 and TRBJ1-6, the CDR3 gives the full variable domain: KAGVTQTPRYLIKTRGQQVTLSCSPISGHRSVSWYQQTPGQGLQFLFEYFSETQRNKGNFPGRFSGRQFSNSRSEMNVSTLELGDSALYLCASSLEGVGNSPLHFGNGTRLTVT.

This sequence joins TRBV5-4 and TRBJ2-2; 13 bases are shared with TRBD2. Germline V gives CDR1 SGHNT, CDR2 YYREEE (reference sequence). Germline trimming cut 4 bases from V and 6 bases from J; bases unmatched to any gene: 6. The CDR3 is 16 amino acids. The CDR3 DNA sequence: TGTGCCAGCAGCATCCGGACTAGCGGGAGTCCCGGGGAGCTGTTTTTT. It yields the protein CASSIRTSGSPGELFF.

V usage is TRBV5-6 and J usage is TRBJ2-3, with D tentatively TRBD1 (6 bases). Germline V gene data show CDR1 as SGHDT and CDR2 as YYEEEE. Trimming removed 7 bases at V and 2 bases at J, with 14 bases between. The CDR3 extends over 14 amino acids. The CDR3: CASAVGALTDTQYF. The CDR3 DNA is TGTGCCAGCGCCGTGGGGGCGCTCACAGATACGCAGTATTTT.